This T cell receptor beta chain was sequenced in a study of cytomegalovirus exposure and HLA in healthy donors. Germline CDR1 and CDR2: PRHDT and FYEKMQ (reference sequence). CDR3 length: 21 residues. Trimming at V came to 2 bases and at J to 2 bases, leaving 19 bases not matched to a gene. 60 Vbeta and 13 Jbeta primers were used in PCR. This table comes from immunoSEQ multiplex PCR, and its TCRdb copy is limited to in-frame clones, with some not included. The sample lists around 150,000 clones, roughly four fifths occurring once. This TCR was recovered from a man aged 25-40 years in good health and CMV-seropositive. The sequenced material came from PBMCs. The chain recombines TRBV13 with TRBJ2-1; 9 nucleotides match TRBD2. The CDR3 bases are TGTGCCAGCAGCTTAACCCTTCCCTGGCGGGGGGGCTCGGTCCCCTACAATGAGCAGTTCTTC. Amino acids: CASSLTLPWRGGSVPYNEQFF.